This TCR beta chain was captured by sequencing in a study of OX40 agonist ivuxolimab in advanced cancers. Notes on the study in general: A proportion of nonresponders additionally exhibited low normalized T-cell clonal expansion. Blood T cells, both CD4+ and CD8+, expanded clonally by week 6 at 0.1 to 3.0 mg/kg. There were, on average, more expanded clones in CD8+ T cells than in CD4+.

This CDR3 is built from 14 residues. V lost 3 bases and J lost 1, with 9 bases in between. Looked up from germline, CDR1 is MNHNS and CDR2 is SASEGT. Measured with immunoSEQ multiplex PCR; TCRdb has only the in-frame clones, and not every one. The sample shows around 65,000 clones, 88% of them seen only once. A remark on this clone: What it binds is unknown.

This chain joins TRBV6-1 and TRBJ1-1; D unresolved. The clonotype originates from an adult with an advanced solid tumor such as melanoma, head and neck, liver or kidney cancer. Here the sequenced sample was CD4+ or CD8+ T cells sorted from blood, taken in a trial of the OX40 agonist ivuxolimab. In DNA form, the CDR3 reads TGTGCCAGCAGTGAGATTACACAGAACACTGAAGCTTTCTTT. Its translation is CASSEITQNTEAFF.